Many counts were recorded for the clone carrying this T cell receptor beta chain. Germline loops: CDR1 SGHRS, CDR2 YFSETQ. The CDR3 is 13 amino acids. The V and J ends lost 0 bases and 5 bases, in that order; junction bases with no gene match: 1. Unique molecular identifiers were used in preparing the TCRbeta library. TCRdb passed the PCR reads through MiXCR, listing each CDR3 protein once. The repertoire holds 60,000 to 80,000 distinct CDR3 sequences, with around 6.6% as singletons. The entry originates in a study of T-cell reconstitution after alpha-beta-depleted transplantation in children. Sequenced here: PBMCs from the stem cell graft donor, sampled from the stem cell graft. This receptor was taken from a human donor who donated a stem cell graft to a child with acute lymphoblastic leukemia. The rearrangement joins TRBV5-1 to TRBJ2-7, with 8 bases identical to TRBD1. This CDR3 is CASSLADRDEQYF. CDR3 DNA: TGCGCCAGCAGCTTGGCGGACAGGGACGAGCAGTACTTC.